These T cell receptor beta chains were read from a single sample in a study of response to subunit inactivated influenza vaccine. TCRdb recomputed calls from the RT-PCR reads with MiXCR, one row per CDR3 protein. This table holds fewer than 800,000 distinct CDR3 sequences, approximately 14% found once. The sequencing here drew on PBMCs from blood, taken 11 to 12 days after vaccination. The receptors originated from a man aged 50-59 years who received an inactivated influenza vaccine. Both conserved end residues are part of each CDR3. Each record gives: CDR3 length, V gene, D gene, clone size, J gene, CDR3 DNA, CDR3 protein. The D gene is left open where the match is weak. Size is omitted from some rows. Given values are once, few, many or a class for expanded clones.

CDR3 length: 17
V gene: TRBV7-8
D gene: .
clone size: .
J gene: TRBJ2-3
CDR3 DNA: TGTGCCAGCAGCTCCGCCGCGGCAGCGGCGAAAACAGATACGCAGTATTTT
CDR3 protein: CASSSAAAAAKTDTQYF

CDR3 length: 15
V gene: TRBV29-1
D gene: .
clone size: few
J gene: TRBJ1-6
CDR3 DNA: TGCAGCGTGGAGACAGGTTATGGCGAAAATTCACCCCTCCACTTT
CDR3 protein: CSVETGYGENSPLHF

CDR3 length: 18
V gene: TRBV3-1
D gene: TRBD2
clone size: few
J gene: TRBJ2-3
CDR3 DNA: TGTGCCAGCAGCCAAGGAATTAAAGCGGGAGGATTCACAGATACGCAGTATTTT
CDR3 protein: CASSQGIKAGGFTDTQYF

CDR3 length: 14
V gene: TRBV6-1
D gene: .
clone size: few
J gene: TRBJ2-3
CDR3 DNA: TGTGCCAGCTGCAGGACTCCGGCCACAGATACGCAGTATTTT
CDR3 protein: CASCRTPATDTQYF

CDR3 length: 16
V gene: TRBV5-1
D gene: TRBD2
clone size: few
J gene: TRBJ2-2
CDR3 DNA: TGCGCCAGCAGCTTCGGGACTAGCGGGGGGGCCGGGGAGCTGTTTTTT
CDR3 protein: CASSFGTSGGAGELFF

CDR3 length: 14
V gene: TRBV7-9
D gene: .
clone size: .
J gene: TRBJ2-4
CDR3 DNA: TGTGCCAGCAGCTTAAGTTTGGGGGCGGACATTCAGTACTTC
CDR3 protein: CASSLSLGADIQYF

CDR3 length: 15
V gene: TRBV5-1
D gene: TRBD2
clone size: .
J gene: TRBJ2-2
CDR3 DNA: TGCGCCAGCAGCCCGCTTGGGGAGGGCACCGGGGAGCTGTTTTTT
CDR3 protein: CASSPLGEGTGELFF

CDR3 length: 15
V gene: TRBV12-3/TRBV12-4
D gene: .
clone size: .
J gene: TRBJ1-5
CDR3 DNA: TGTGCCAGCAGTTTTTCGGACGGAGGGAATCAGCCCCAGCATTTT
CDR3 protein: CASSFSDGGNQPQHF

CDR3 length: 14
V gene: TRBV7-9
D gene: .
clone size: .
J gene: TRBJ2-1
CDR3 DNA: TGTGCCAGCAGCTTAGCGGTCGGGGAAGGTGAGCAGTTCTTC
CDR3 protein: CASSLAVGEGEQFF

CDR3 length: 15
V gene: TRBV3-1
D gene: .
clone size: few
J gene: TRBJ2-3
CDR3 DNA: TGTGCCAGCAGCCTGAGTAGCGGAGCCACAGATACGCAGTATTTT
CDR3 protein: CASSLSSGATDTQYF

CDR3 length: 17
V gene: TRBV30
D gene: TRBD1
clone size: few
J gene: TRBJ2-1
CDR3 DNA: TGTGCCTGGAGTGTGACTCACGGGACAGGGGGAATAAATGAGCAGTTCTTC
CDR3 protein: CAWSVTHGTGGINEQFF

CDR3 length: 13
V gene: TRBV24-1
D gene: TRBD1
clone size: few
J gene: TRBJ2-2
CDR3 DNA: TGTGCCACCGGGGACAGGGGGCCCGGGGAGCTGTTTTTT
CDR3 protein: CATGDRGPGELFF

CDR3 length: 12
V gene: TRBV6-6
D gene: .
clone size: .
J gene: TRBJ1-2
CDR3 DNA: TGTGCCAGCAGTTACGGGATGGGAGGCTACACCTTC
CDR3 protein: CASSYGMGGYTF

CDR3 length: 19
V gene: TRBV7-7
D gene: TRBD2
clone size: few
J gene: TRBJ2-1
CDR3 DNA: TGTGCCAGCAGCAGAGGACTAGCGGGAGGGCCGGGGACCTACAATGAGCAGTTCTTC
CDR3 protein: CASSRGLAGGPGTYNEQFF

CDR3 length: 15
V gene: TRBV20-1
D gene: TRBD2
clone size: .
J gene: TRBJ2-5
CDR3 DNA: TGCAGTGCTAGGAGGCTAGCGGGGTCATGGGAGACCCAGTACTTC
CDR3 protein: CSARRLAGSWETQYF

CDR3 length: 18
V gene: TRBV3-1
D gene: .
clone size: few
J gene: TRBJ1-1
CDR3 DNA: TGTGCCAGCAGCCAAGGGGGATGGGGGGTTTTAATGAACACTGAAGCTTTCTTT
CDR3 protein: CASSQGGWGVLMNTEAFF

CDR3 length: 16
V gene: TRBV5-1
D gene: TRBD1
clone size: few
J gene: TRBJ1-3
CDR3 DNA: TGCGCCAGCAGCCCAGGAGGGACAGACTCTGGAAACACCATATATTTT
CDR3 protein: CASSPGGTDSGNTIYF

CDR3 length: 14
V gene: TRBV18
D gene: TRBD1
clone size: .
J gene: TRBJ1-6
CDR3 DNA: TGTGCCAGCTCACCGGAGGGGGCAAGGTCACCCCTCCACTTT
CDR3 protein: CASSPEGARSPLHF

CDR3 length: 15
V gene: TRBV20-1
D gene: TRBD1
clone size: .
J gene: TRBJ1-4
CDR3 DNA: TGCAGTGCTGACGACAGGGGGCGAACTAATGAAAAACTGTTTTTT
CDR3 protein: CSADDRGRTNEKLFF

CDR3 length: 15
V gene: TRBV6-5
D gene: TRBD2
clone size: .
J gene: TRBJ2-7
CDR3 DNA: TGTGCCAGCAGTTGGACTAGCGGGGGTTCCTACGAGCAGTACTTC
CDR3 protein: CASSWTSGGSYEQYF

CDR3 length: 14
V gene: TRBV6-2/TRBV6-3
D gene: .
clone size: .
J gene: TRBJ2-2
CDR3 DNA: TGTGCCAGCATTCCGGCGGGGAACACCGGGGAGCTGTTTTTT
CDR3 protein: CASIPAGNTGELFF

CDR3 length: 14
V gene: TRBV12-3/TRBV12-4
D gene: .
clone size: .
J gene: TRBJ2-5
CDR3 DNA: TGTGCCAGCAATCCTAGGGGAGGAAAAGAGACCCAGTACTTC
CDR3 protein: CASNPRGGKETQYF

CDR3 length: 15
V gene: TRBV7-3
D gene: TRBD2
clone size: .
J gene: TRBJ2-1
CDR3 DNA: TGTGCCAGCAGCCACACTAGCGGGAGTGTCAATGAGCAGTTCTTC
CDR3 protein: CASSHTSGSVNEQFF

CDR3 length: 19
V gene: TRBV12-2
D gene: .
clone size: .
J gene: TRBJ1-2
CDR3 DNA: TGTGCAAGTCGCTTACCGTATGGGGAGGACAGCAGCAACAACTATGGCTACACCTTC
CDR3 protein: CASRLPYGEDSSNNYGYTF

CDR3 length: 10
V gene: TRBV29-1
D gene: .
clone size: many
J gene: TRBJ2-5
CDR3 DNA: TGCAGCGTTGAAAGGGAGACCCAGTACTTC
CDR3 protein: CSVERETQYF

CDR3 length: 18
V gene: TRBV4-2
D gene: TRBD1
clone size: .
J gene: TRBJ2-3
CDR3 DNA: TGTGCCAGCAGCCAAGATGGCCCGGGACAGGGGATCACAGATACGCAGTATTTT
CDR3 protein: CASSQDGPGQGITDTQYF

CDR3 length: 15
V gene: TRBV18
D gene: TRBD2
clone size: few
J gene: TRBJ2-1
CDR3 DNA: TGTGCCAGCTCACCCCTAGCGGGGGGCTCAAATGAGCAGTTCTTC
CDR3 protein: CASSPLAGGSNEQFF

CDR3 length: 16
V gene: TRBV7-6
D gene: .
clone size: .
J gene: TRBJ2-2
CDR3 DNA: TGTGCCAGCAACCCAGGGTCGGGGCCGGGCACCGGGGAGCTGTTTTTT
CDR3 protein: CASNPGSGPGTGELFF

CDR3 length: 14
V gene: TRBV10-3
D gene: .
clone size: few
J gene: TRBJ2-7
CDR3 DNA: TGTGCCATCAGTGAGTCAGGTAACCCCTACGAGCAGTACTTC
CDR3 protein: CAISESGNPYEQYF

CDR3 length: 15
V gene: TRBV20-1
D gene: .
clone size: .
J gene: TRBJ1-3
CDR3 DNA: TGCAGTGCTAGTCATTCGGGCAGCTCTGGAAACACCATATATTTT
CDR3 protein: CSASHSGSSGNTIYF

CDR3 length: 15
V gene: TRBV7-3
D gene: TRBD2
clone size: few
J gene: TRBJ2-1
CDR3 DNA: TGTGCCAGCAGCTTAGAGCGGGGGACCTACAATGAGCAGTTCTTC
CDR3 protein: CASSLERGTYNEQFF

CDR3 length: 17
V gene: TRBV6-1
D gene: TRBD2
clone size: few
J gene: TRBJ2-3
CDR3 DNA: TGTGCCAGCAGTCCCTCTTGGGTAGCGGGAGACGGGGATACGCAGTATTTT
CDR3 protein: CASSPSWVAGDGDTQYF

CDR3 length: 14
V gene: TRBV10-3
D gene: .
clone size: many
J gene: TRBJ2-7
CDR3 DNA: TGTGCCATCAGGGACTCCGGGGACCCCTACGAGCAGTACTTC
CDR3 protein: CAIRDSGDPYEQYF

CDR3 length: 16
V gene: TRBV29-1
D gene: TRBD2
clone size: many
J gene: TRBJ2-1
CDR3 DNA: TGCAGCGTTGAAAGAGGTATAGCGGGAGGGCCCCATGAGCAGTTCTTC
CDR3 protein: CSVERGIAGGPHEQFF

CDR3 length: 13
V gene: TRBV7-2
D gene: .
clone size: few
J gene: TRBJ2-3
CDR3 DNA: TGTGCCAGCAGCCGCCGGAGGGTGGATACGCAGTATTTT
CDR3 protein: CASSRRRVDTQYF

CDR3 length: 15
V gene: TRBV7-6
D gene: .
clone size: .
J gene: TRBJ2-3
CDR3 DNA: TGTGCCAGCAGCTTAGCGGCTCCTAGCACAGATACGCAGTATTTT
CDR3 protein: CASSLAAPSTDTQYF

CDR3 length: 14
V gene: TRBV7-2
D gene: .
clone size: few
J gene: TRBJ1-2
CDR3 DNA: TGTGCCAGCAGCTTAGTAATGGGGGCCTATGGCTACACCTTC
CDR3 protein: CASSLVMGAYGYTF

CDR3 length: 13
V gene: TRBV19
D gene: TRBD1
clone size: few
J gene: TRBJ2-1
CDR3 DNA: TGTGCCAGTAGGGCCGGGACAGTTAGTGAGCAGTTCTTC
CDR3 protein: CASRAGTVSEQFF

CDR3 length: 14
V gene: TRBV15
D gene: .
clone size: few
J gene: TRBJ2-7
CDR3 DNA: TGTGCCACCAGCAGAGATACTGGTCCCTACGAGCAGTACTTC
CDR3 protein: CATSRDTGPYEQYF

CDR3 length: 14
V gene: TRBV4-2
D gene: .
clone size: few
J gene: TRBJ1-4
CDR3 DNA: TGTGCCAGCAGCCAAGGCACAGGAAATGAAAAACTGTTTTTT
CDR3 protein: CASSQGTGNEKLFF

CDR3 length: 17
V gene: TRBV19
D gene: TRBD1
clone size: .
J gene: TRBJ1-6
CDR3 DNA: TGTGCCAGTAGTCCCCGGGACAGCCGCTCCTATAATTCACCCCTCCACTTT
CDR3 protein: CASSPRDSRSYNSPLHF

CDR3 length: 14
V gene: TRBV4-2
D gene: .
clone size: few
J gene: TRBJ2-5
CDR3 DNA: TGTGCCAGCAGCCAAGAGGTATTGCAAGAGACCCAGTACTTC
CDR3 protein: CASSQEVLQETQYF

CDR3 length: 12
V gene: TRBV20-1
D gene: TRBD2
clone size: .
J gene: TRBJ2-5
CDR3 DNA: TGCAGTGTAAAGCGGGGAATAGAGACCCAGTACTTC
CDR3 protein: CSVKRGIETQYF

CDR3 length: 14
V gene: TRBV29-1
D gene: TRBD1
clone size: .
J gene: TRBJ2-1
CDR3 DNA: TGCAGCGTCCTACAGGGGGGCTCCTACAATGAGCAGTTCTTC
CDR3 protein: CSVLQGGSYNEQFF

CDR3 length: 14
V gene: TRBV14
D gene: .
clone size: .
J gene: TRBJ1-1
CDR3 DNA: TGTGCCAGCAGCCAAGGCCCCGAGAACACTGAAGCTTTCTTT
CDR3 protein: CASSQGPENTEAFF

CDR3 length: 15
V gene: TRBV6-5
D gene: TRBD1
clone size: many
J gene: TRBJ1-3
CDR3 DNA: TGTGCCAGCAGTTATGGACAGGGACCTGGAAACACCATATATTTT
CDR3 protein: CASSYGQGPGNTIYF

CDR3 length: 19
V gene: TRBV28
D gene: TRBD1
clone size: few
J gene: TRBJ1-1
CDR3 DNA: TGTGCCAGCAGTTCTAGCGAACCGGGACAGGGGCACTGGGGCACTGAAGCTTTCTTT
CDR3 protein: CASSSSEPGQGHWGTEAFF

CDR3 length: 11
V gene: TRBV12-3/TRBV12-4
D gene: .
clone size: .
J gene: TRBJ1-2
CDR3 DNA: TGTGCCAGCACCCAGGACAAAGGCTACACCTTC
CDR3 protein: CASTQDKGYTF

CDR3 length: 13
V gene: TRBV29-1
D gene: .
clone size: many
J gene: TRBJ2-5
CDR3 DNA: TGCAGCGTTGAAGTACAGCGGCGGGAGACCCAGTACTTC
CDR3 protein: CSVEVQRRETQYF